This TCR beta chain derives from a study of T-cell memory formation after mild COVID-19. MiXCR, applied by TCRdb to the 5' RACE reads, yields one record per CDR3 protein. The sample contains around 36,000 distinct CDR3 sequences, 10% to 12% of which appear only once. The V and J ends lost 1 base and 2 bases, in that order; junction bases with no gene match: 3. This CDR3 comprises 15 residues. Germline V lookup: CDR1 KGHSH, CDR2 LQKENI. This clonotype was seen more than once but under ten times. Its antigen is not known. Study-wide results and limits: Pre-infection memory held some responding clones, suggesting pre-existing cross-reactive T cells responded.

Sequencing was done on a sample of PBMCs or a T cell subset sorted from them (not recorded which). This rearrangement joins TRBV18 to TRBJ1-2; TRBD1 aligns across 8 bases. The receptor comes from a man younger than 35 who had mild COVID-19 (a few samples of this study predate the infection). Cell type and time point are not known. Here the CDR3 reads CASSPRQGSNYGYTF. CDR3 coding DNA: TGTGCCAGCTCACCACGACAGGGGAGCAACTATGGCTACACCTTC. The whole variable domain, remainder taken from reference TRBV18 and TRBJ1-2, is NAGVMQNPRHLVRRRGQEARLRCSPMKGHSHVYWYRQLPEEGLKFMVYLQKENIIDESGMPKERFSAEFPKEGPSILRIQQVVRGDSAAYFCASSPRQGSNYGYTFGSGTRLTVV.